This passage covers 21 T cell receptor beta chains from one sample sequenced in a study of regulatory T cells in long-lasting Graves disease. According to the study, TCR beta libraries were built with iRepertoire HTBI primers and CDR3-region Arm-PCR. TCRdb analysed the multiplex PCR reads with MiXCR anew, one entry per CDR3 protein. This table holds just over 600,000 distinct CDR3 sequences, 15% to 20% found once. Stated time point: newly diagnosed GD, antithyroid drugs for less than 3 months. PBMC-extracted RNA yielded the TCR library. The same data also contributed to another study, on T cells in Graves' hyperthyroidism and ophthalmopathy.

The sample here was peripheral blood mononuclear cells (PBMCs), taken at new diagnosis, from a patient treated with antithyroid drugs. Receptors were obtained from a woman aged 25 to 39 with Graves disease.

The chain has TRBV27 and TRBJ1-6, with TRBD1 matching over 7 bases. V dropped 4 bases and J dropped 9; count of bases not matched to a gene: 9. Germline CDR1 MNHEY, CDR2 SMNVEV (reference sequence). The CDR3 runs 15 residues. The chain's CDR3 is CASSSWQGVGSPLHF. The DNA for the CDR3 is TGTGCCAGCAGTTCGTGGCAGGGGGTCGGTTCACCCCTCCACTTT.

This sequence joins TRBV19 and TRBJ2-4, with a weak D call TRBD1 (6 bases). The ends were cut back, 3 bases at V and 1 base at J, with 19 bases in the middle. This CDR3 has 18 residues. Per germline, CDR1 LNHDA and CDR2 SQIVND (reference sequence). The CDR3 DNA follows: TGTGCCAGTAGTATGTGGACAGATTATGTGTCGGCCAAAAACATTCAGTACTTC. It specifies CASSMWTDYVSAKNIQYF.

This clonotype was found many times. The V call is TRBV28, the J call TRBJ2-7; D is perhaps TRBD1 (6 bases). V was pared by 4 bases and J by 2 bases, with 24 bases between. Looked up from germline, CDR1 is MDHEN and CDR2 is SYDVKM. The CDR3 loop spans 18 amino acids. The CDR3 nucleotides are TGTGCCAGCAGTTCCCCCCTCGGCTCCGGGACAAATGCCTACGAGCAGTACTTC. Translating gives CASSSPLGSGTNAYEQYF. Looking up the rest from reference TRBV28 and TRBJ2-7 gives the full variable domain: DVKVTQSSRYLVKRTGEKVFLECVQDMDHENMFWYRQDPGLGLRLIYFSYDVKMKEKGDIPEGYSVSREKKERFSLILESASTNQTSMYLCASSSPLGSGTNAYEQYFGPGTRLTVT.

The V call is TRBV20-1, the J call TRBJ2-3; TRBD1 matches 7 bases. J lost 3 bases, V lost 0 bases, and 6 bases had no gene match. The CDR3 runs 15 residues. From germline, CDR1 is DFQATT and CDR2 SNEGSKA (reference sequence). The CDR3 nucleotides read TGCAGTGCTAGAGATTGGCAGGGGGAGACAGATACGCAGTATTTT. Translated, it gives CSARDWQGETDTQYF.

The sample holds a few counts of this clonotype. The CDR3 bases are TGTGCCAGCAGCCAAGAAAGGGTTTCTGAAGCTTTCTTT. It translates to CASSQERVSEAFF. This rearrangement joins TRBV3-1 to TRBJ1-1; D unclear. This CDR3 has 13 residues. V was shortened by 0 bases and J by 6 bases, with 8 bases between the two germline ends. Germline V CDR1 and CDR2: LGHDT, YNNKEL (reference sequence). The variable domain in full, with the rest retrieved from reference TRBV3-1 and TRBJ1-1, is DTAVSQTPKYLVTQMGNDKSIKCEQNLGHDTMYWYKQDSKKFLKIMFSYNNKELIINETVPNRFSPKSPDKAHLNLHINSLELGDSAVYFCASSQERVSEAFFGQGTRLTVV.

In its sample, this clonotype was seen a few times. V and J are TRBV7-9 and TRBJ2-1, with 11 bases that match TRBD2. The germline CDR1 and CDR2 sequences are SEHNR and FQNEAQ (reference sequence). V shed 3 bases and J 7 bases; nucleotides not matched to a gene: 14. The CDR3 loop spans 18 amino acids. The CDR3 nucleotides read TGTGCCAGCAGCTTTGGGGAGATTATAGCGGGAGGGGCAAATGAGCAGTTCTTC. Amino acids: CASSFGEIIAGGANEQFF.

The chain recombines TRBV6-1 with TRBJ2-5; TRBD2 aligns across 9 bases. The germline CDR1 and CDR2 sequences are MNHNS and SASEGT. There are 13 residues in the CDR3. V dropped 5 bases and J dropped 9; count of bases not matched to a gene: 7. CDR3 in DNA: TGTGCCAGCAGTAAGGGACTAGCTGGAGCCCAGTACTTC. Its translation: CASSKGLAGAQYF.

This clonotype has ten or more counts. The CDR3 DNA follows: TGTGCCAGTCAACCGGGACCCCACGAGCAGTACTTC. This codes for CASQPGPHEQYF. The chain has TRBV6-1 and TRBJ2-7; the D gene could be TRBD1 or TRBD2 (5 bases each). The CDR3 sequence is 12 residues long. The V end was cut by 9 bases, the J end by 5 bases, with 14 bases between. Germline V lookup: CDR1 MNHNS, CDR2 SASEGT.

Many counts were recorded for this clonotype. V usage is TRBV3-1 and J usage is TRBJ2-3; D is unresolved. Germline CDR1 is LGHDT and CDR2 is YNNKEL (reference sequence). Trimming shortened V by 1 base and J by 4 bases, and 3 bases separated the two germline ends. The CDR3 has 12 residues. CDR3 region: CASSQGADTQYF. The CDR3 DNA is TGTGCCAGCAGCCAAGGGGCAGATACGCAGTATTTT.

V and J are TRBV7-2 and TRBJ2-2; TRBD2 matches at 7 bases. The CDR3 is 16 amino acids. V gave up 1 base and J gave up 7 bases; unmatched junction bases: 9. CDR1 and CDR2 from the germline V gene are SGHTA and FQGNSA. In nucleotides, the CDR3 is TGTGCCAGCAGCTTAGGACTAGCTGAGCCTCTCGGGGAGCTGTTTTTT. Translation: CASSLGLAEPLGELFF.

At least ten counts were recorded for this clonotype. The CDR3 DNA reads as TGTGCCAGCAGCGTTGGATCAGGGAGAGGAGAGACCCAGTACTTC. It is translated as CASSVGSGRGETQYF. The V call is TRBV9, the J call TRBJ2-5; perhaps D is TRBD1 or TRBD2 (5 bases each). V shed 2 bases and J shed 4 bases, with 15 bases lying between them. This CDR3 has 15 residues. Germline V CDR1 and CDR2: SGDLS, YYNGEE.

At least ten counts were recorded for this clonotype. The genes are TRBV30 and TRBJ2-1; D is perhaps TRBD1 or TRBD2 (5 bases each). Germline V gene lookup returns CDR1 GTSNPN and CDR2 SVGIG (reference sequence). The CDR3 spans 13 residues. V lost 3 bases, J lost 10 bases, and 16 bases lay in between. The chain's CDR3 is CAWSTFFGTEQFF. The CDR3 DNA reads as TGTGCCTGGAGCACCTTTTTCGGGACCGAGCAGTTCTTC.

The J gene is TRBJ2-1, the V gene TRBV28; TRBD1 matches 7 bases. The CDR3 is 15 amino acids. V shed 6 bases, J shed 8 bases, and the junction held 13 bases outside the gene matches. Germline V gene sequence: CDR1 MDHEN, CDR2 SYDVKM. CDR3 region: CASSTRQGRVHEQFF. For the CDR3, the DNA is TGTGCCAGCAGCACCCGACAGGGCCGGGTCCATGAGCAGTTCTTC.

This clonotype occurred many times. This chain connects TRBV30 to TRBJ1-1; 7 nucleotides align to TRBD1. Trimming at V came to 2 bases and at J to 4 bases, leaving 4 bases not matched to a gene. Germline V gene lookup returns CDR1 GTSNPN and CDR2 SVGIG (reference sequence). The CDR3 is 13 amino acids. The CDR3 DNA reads TGTGCCTGGAGTCTACAGGGGTTCACTGAAGCTTTCTTT. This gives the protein CAWSLQGFTEAFF. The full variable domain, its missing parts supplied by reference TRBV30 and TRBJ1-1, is SQTIHQWPATLVQPVGSPLSLECTVEGTSNPNLYWYRQAAGRGLQLLFYSVGIGQISSEVPQNLSASRPQDRQFILSSKKLLLSDSGFYLCAWSLQGFTEAFFGQGTRLTVV.

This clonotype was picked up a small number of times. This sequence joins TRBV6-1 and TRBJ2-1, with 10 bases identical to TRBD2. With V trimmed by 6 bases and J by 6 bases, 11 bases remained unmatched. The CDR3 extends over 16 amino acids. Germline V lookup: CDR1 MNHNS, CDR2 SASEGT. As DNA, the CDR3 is TGTGCCAGCAGCCTCTCGGCTAGCGGGAGTCGCAATGAGCAGTTCTTC. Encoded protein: CASSLSASGSRNEQFF.

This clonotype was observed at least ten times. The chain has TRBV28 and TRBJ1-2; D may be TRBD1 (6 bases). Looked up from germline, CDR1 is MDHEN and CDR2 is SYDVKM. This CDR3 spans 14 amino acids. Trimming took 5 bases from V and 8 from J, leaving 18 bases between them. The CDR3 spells CASSEHGGLSGYTF. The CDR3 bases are TGTGCCAGCAGTGAACACGGGGGGCTATCGGGCTACACCTTC.

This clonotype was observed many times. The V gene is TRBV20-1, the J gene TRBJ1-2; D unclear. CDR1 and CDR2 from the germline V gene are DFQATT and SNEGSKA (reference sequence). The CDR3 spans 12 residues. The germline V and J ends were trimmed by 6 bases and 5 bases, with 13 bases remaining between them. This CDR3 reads CSATQFPYGYTF. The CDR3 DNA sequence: TGCAGTGCAACTCAGTTCCCTTATGGCTACACCTTC.

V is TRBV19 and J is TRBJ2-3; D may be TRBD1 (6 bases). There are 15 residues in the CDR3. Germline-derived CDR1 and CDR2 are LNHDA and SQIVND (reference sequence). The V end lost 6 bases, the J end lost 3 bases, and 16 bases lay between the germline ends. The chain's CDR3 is CASRGGQPRTDTQYF. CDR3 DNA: TGTGCCAGTAGGGGCGGACAGCCACGAACAGATACGCAGTATTTT.

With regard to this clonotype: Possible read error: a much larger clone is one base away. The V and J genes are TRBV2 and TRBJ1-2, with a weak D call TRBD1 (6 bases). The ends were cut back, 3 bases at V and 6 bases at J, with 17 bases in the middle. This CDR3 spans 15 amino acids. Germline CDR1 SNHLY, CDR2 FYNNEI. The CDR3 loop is CASSEAGTLNHGYTF. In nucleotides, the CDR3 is TGTGCCAGCAGTGAGGCGGGGACACTGAACCATGGCTACACCTTC.

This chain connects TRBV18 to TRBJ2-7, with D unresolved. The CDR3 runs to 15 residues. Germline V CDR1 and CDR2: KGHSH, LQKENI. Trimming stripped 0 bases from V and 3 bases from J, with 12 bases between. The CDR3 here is CASSPPDGAFYEQYF. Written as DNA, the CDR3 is TGTGCCAGCTCACCACCGGACGGAGCCTTCTACGAGCAGTACTTC. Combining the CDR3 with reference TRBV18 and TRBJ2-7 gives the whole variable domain NAGVMQNPRHLVRRRGQEARLRCSPMKGHSHVYWYRQLPEEGLKFMVYLQKENIIDESGMPKERFSAEFPKEGPSILRIQQVVRGDSAAYFCASSPPDGAFYEQYFGPGTRLTVT.

CDR3 bases: TGTGCCAGCAGTTACGCCATCGGGCTCCTCCACTACGAGCAGTACTTC. Translated: CASSYAIGLLHYEQYF. This chain links TRBV6-5 with TRBJ2-7, with D uncertain. Between the trimmed V and J ends, which lost 2 bases and 3 bases, there was a span of 17 bases. The CDR3 has 16 amino acids. The V gene's germline CDR1 is MNHEY and CDR2 SVGAGI.